These 12 T cell receptor beta chains were all obtained from the same sample, sequenced in a study of technical replicates of blood from a handful of donors (dated by TCRdb to the late 2010s). Libraries were constructed by the immunoSEQ multiplex PCR assay. TCRdb holds this immuneACCESS table with in-frame rearrangements only. Some clones are missing; in checked studies, unresolved V genes explain under half, and the rest has no known cause. Within this sample are over 80,000 clones, with about 95% of them counted one time only. The ten most abundant clones make up approximately 0.33% of the sample. The sequenced material came from T cells isolated from PBMCs. Source of these receptors: a human donor in good health.

As to this clone: The sample carries other DNA sequences with the same CDR3. The genes are TRBV6-5 and TRBJ2-3; 12 bases are shared with TRBD2. The V gene's germline CDR1 is MNHEY and CDR2 SVGAGI. Trimming at V came to 9 bases and at J to 3 bases, leaving 7 bases not matched to a gene. The CDR3 is 15 amino acids. The CDR3 protein is CASSSLAGGTDTQYF. The CDR3 nucleotides are TGTGCCAGTTCCTCCCTAGCGGGAGGGACAGATACGCAGTATTTT.

DNA for the CDR3: TGTGCCAGCAGTTCGAAAGGGACAGGATTCTATGGCTACACCTTC. Translation: CASSSKGTGFYGYTF. The rearrangement uses TRBV27 and TRBJ1-2; 8 nucleotides match TRBD1. This CDR3 is built from 15 residues. Germline V gives CDR1 MNHEY, CDR2 SMNVEV (reference sequence). V was pared by 4 bases and J by 4 bases, with 8 bases of the junction left unmatched.

The V gene is TRBV7-8, the J gene TRBJ2-7; D is possibly TRBD2 (5 bases). The V gene lost 4 bases and the J gene lost 0 bases, with 10 bases spanning the gap. The CDR3 contains 14 residues. CDR1 and CDR2 (germline): SGHVS, FQNEAQ. The chain's CDR3 is CASSSEGFSYEQYF. The CDR3, as DNA: TGTGCCAGCAGCTCAGAGGGATTCTCCTACGAGCAGTACTTC.

This chain links TRBV5-4 with TRBJ2-1; TRBD2 might be the D (5 bases). V was cut by 5 bases and J by 0 bases, with 9 bases left in between. CDR3 length: 14 amino acids. Germline values: CDR1 SGHNT, CDR2 YYREEE (reference sequence). The DNA for the CDR3 is TGTGCCAGCAGTTCGGGGTACTCCTACAATGAGCAGTTCTTC. Amino acid sequence: CASSSGYSYNEQFF.

The chain employs TRBV28 and TRBJ1-2, with 7 bases that match TRBD1. V gave up 8 bases and J gave up 2 bases; unmatched junction bases: 11. The CDR3 is made up of 15 amino acids. The germline gives CDR1 MDHEN, CDR2 SYDVKM. In DNA, the CDR3 is TGTGCCAGCGAAGGGGTACAGGGGACAAACTATGGCTACACCTTC. Translated: CASEGVQGTNYGYTF.

The chain recombines TRBV19 with TRBJ2-1; D is unclear. Germline lookup yields CDR1 LNHDA and CDR2 SQIVND (reference sequence). V dropped 7 bases and J dropped 0 bases, with 7 bases sitting between them. This CDR3 region has 13 residues. The CDR3 region has the DNA TGTGCCAGTACCCGAGGCTCCTACAATGAGCAGTTCTTC. It specifies CASTRGSYNEQFF. The full variable domain, with the rest looked up from reference TRBV19 and TRBJ2-1, is DGGITQSPKYLFRKEGQNVTLSCEQNLNHDAMYWYRQDPGQGLRLIYYSQIVNDFQKGDIAEGYSVSREKKESFPLTVTSAQKNPTAFYLCASTRGSYNEQFFGPGTRLTVL.

The chain has TRBV5-5 and TRBJ1-2; D ambiguous. Between the trimmed V and J ends, which lost 3 bases and 5 bases, there was a span of 14 bases. This CDR3 contains 14 residues. Per germline, CDR1 SGHKS and CDR2 YYEKEE (reference sequence). As DNA, the CDR3 is TGTGCCAGCAGCTCTTGGACGGGAGGGTATGGCTACACCTTC. It translates to CASSSWTGGYGYTF.

The V call is TRBV14, the J call TRBJ1-3, with D possibly being TRBD1 (6 bases). V gave up 3 bases and J gave up 4 bases, with 13 bases separating them. Germline assignment: CDR1 SGHDN and CDR2 FVKESK. This CDR3 has 15 residues. The CDR3 region has the DNA TGTGCCAGCAGCCAGGGGGCATACGAAGGAAACACCATATATTTT. Protein sequence: CASSQGAYEGNTIYF.

The chain employs TRBV6-1 and TRBJ1-1; D not certain. The V end lost 3 bases, the J end lost 1 base, and 12 bases lay between the germline ends. CDR3 length equals 15 residues. CDR1 and CDR2 from the germline V gene are MNHNS and SASEGT. The CDR3 reads CASSDNRGGNTEAFF. CDR3 coding DNA: TGTGCCAGCAGTGATAATAGAGGAGGGAACACTGAAGCTTTCTTT.

J is TRBJ2-7 and V is TRBV4-3; D remains unclear. Looked up from germline, CDR1 is LGHNA and CDR2 is YSLEER. This CDR3 has 15 residues. The ends were cut back, 0 bases at V and 9 bases at J, with 18 bases in the middle. CDR3 region: CASSQDSSRGLGQYF. The CDR3 DNA sequence: TGCGCCAGCAGCCAAGATTCGTCTCGAGGATTGGGGCAGTACTTC.

This chain connects TRBV6-5 to TRBJ2-1, with 10 bases lining up with TRBD2. Germline CDR1 and CDR2: MNHEY and SVGAGI. V trimming: 8 bases; J trimming: 9 bases; junction bases outside the gene matches: 7. CDR3 length: 13 amino acids. The CDR3 DNA reads as TGTGCCAGCGGCAATAGCGGGAGGAGTGAGCAGTTCTTC. Translated, it gives CASGNSGRSEQFF.

J is TRBJ1-3 and V is TRBV25-1, with D possibly matching TRBD1 (6 bases). CDR3 length equals 14 residues. Trimming left V 4 bases short and J 2 bases short, with 9 bases between. Germline lookup yields CDR1 MGHDK and CDR2 SYGVNS. CDR3 region: CASSGTAPGNTIYF. The DNA for the CDR3 is TGTGCCAGCAGTGGGACAGCTCCTGGAAACACCATATATTTT.